This T cell receptor beta chain was identified during a study of regulatory T cells in long-lasting Graves disease. Across the whole study: The antithyroid drugs taken by newly diagnosed Graves' patients had been used for under 3 months.

Study-level points and caveats: New patients shared approximately 1,000 public clonotypes, and persistent patients shared more, with 2,741.

Time point indicated: newly diagnosed GD, antithyroid drugs for less than 3 months. Generation of the TCR library employed RNA extracted from PBMCs. American Thyroid Association guidelines defined Graves' disease diagnosis. HTBI primers from iRepertoire and Arm-PCR of CDR3 regions yielded the TCR beta libraries. One entry per CDR3 protein, called by TCRdb with MiXCR from the multiplex PCR reads. The sample lists about 400,000 distinct CDR3 sequences; roughly a sixth were seen once. In the case of this clonotype: The antigen is undetermined.

This receptor was taken from a female donor with Graves disease. This specimen was peripheral blood mononuclear cells (PBMCs), taken at new diagnosis, from a patient treated with antithyroid drugs.

CDR3 sequence (DNA): TGCAGTGTCTTAGGGCCGAACACCGGGGAGCTGTTTTTT. It specifies CSVLGPNTGELFF. The chain joins TRBV20-1 to TRBJ2-2; no clear D gene. The length of the CDR3 is 13 residues. CDR1 is DFQATT, CDR2 SNEGSKA, per germline (reference sequence). V lost 7 bases and J lost 0, with 9 bases in between.